These 9 T cell receptor beta chains came from one sample sequenced in a study of Graves' ophthalmopathy and Graves' hyperthyroidism. Amplification of TCR beta CDR3 regions used RNA transcripts. In the first round, RT-PCR was carried out with HTBI primers, and a multiplex PCR formed the second round. One entry per CDR3 protein results from TCRdb running MiXCR on the multiplex PCR reads. The sample lists roughly 1.1 million distinct CDR3 sequences, 35% to 40% seen once, with 11% in the top ten. The specimen sequenced was peripheral blood or thyroid tissue (not recorded which). Receptor source: an adult man with Graves' hyperthyroidism.

Turning to this clonotype: With a much larger clone just one base away, this may be a read error. The rearrangement joins TRBV12-3 or TRBV12-4 to TRBJ2-7; the D gene is possibly TRBD1 (6 bases). The CDR3 spans 14 residues. The germline V and J ends were trimmed by 3 bases and 2 bases, with 11 bases remaining between them. The CDR3 here is CASSFGQLTYEQYF. DNA of the CDR3: TGTGCCAGCAGTTTCGGACAGCTTACCTACGAGCAGTACTTC.

The genes are TRBV7-9 and TRBJ1-4, with D uncertain. This CDR3 comprises 15 residues. The V gene's germline CDR1 is SEHNR and CDR2 FQNEAQ (reference sequence). Trimming removed 5 bases at V and 4 bases at J, with 14 bases between. This CDR3 reads CASSPPGGVNEKLFF. In DNA, the CDR3 is TGTGCCAGCAGCCCCCCCGGAGGCGTTAATGAAAAACTGTTTTTT.

The chain carries TRBV6-5 and TRBJ1-4; D remains ambiguous. The ends were cut back, 5 bases at V and 2 bases at J, with 9 bases in the middle. The CDR3 is 14 residues long. In germline, CDR1 is MNHEY, CDR2 SVGAGI. The CDR3: CASSGLTTNEKLFF. CDR3 bases: TGTGCCAGCAGTGGGCTCACGACTAATGAAAAACTGTTTTTT.

In the case of this clonotype: One end of the junction fails to match germline, which may point to a read error. The chain is built from TRBV10-3 and TRBJ2-6, with 7 bases identical to TRBD1. There are 16 residues in the CDR3. Looked up from germline, CDR1 is ENHRY and CDR2 is SYGVKD. The CDR3 sequence is CASTGRQGSGVNVLTF. CDR3 in DNA: TGTGCCAGCACGGGGAGACAGGGCTCTGGGGTCAACGTCCTGACTTTC.

Ten or more counts support this clonotype. The CDR3 DNA is TGTGCCAGCAACCAGGACAGGGCAGAGCAGTACTTC. This codes for CASNQDRAEQYF. J is TRBJ2-7 and V is TRBV7-8, with 8 bases that match TRBD1. Trimming cost V 7 bases and J 7 bases; bases outside gene matches: 6. CDR1 and CDR2 from the germline V gene are SGHVS and FQNEAQ. CDR3 size: 12 residues.

In its sample, this clonotype was seen a few times. V gene TRBV4-3 combines with J gene TRBJ1-4; 8 bases map to TRBD1. CDR3 length: 17 residues. With 5 bases clipped from V and 8 bases from J, the junction kept 16 bases outside the gene matches. CDR1 is LGHNA, CDR2 YSLEER, per germline. The CDR3 spells CASSEGTGSPRSEKLFF. As DNA, the CDR3 is TGCGCCAGCAGCGAAGGGACAGGATCCCCGCGAAGCGAAAAACTGTTTTTT.

The table lists this clonotype with many counts. The rearrangement uses TRBV7-8 and TRBJ2-7, with D possibly being TRBD2 (6 bases). The CDR3 length is 15 residues. The germline CDR1 and CDR2 sequences are SGHVS and FQNEAQ. V was shortened by 5 bases and J by 2 bases, with 16 bases between the two germline ends. CDR3 loop: CASSRYDERAYEQYF. CDR3 bases: TGTGCCAGCAGCCGATACGACGAGCGGGCCTACGAGCAGTACTTC.

The chain uses TRBV19 and TRBJ2-7, with TRBD1 matching 10 bases. CDR3 length: 15 amino acids. The ends lost 9 bases at V and 3 bases at J; junction bases unmatched: 11. Germline V lookup: CDR1 LNHDA, CDR2 SQIVND (reference sequence). For the CDR3, the DNA is TGTGCCAGCAGTTTCCTGACAGGGGGCATCTACGAGCAGTACTTC. This gives the protein CASSFLTGGIYEQYF.

Only a few counts were recorded for this clonotype. The gene calls are TRBV6-5 and TRBJ2-3; D may be TRBD1 or TRBD2 (5 bases each). V was trimmed by 6 bases and J by 2 bases, leaving 12 bases between them. The CDR3 spans 14 residues. Germline CDR1 is MNHEY and CDR2 is SVGAGI. CDR3 nucleotide sequence: TGTGCCAGCAGCCCCTCGGGGACCACAGATACGCAGTATTTT. Its protein product is CASSPSGTTDTQYF.